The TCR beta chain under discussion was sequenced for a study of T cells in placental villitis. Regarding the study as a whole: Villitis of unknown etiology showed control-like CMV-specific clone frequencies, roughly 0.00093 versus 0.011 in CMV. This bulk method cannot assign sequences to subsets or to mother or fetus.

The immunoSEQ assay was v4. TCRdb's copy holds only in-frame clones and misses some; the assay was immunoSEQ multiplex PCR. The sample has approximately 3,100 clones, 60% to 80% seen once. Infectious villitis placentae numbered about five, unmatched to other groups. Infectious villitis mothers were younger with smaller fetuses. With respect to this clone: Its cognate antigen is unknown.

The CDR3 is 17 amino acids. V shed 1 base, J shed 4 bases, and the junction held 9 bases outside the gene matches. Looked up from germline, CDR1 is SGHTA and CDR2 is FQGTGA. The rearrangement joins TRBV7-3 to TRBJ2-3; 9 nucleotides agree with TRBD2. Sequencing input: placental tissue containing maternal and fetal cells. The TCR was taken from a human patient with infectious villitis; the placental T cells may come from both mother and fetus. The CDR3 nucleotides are TGTGCCAGCAGCTTAAATCTAGCGGGGAGTGGCGCAGATACGCAGTATTTT. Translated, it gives CASSLNLAGSGADTQYF.